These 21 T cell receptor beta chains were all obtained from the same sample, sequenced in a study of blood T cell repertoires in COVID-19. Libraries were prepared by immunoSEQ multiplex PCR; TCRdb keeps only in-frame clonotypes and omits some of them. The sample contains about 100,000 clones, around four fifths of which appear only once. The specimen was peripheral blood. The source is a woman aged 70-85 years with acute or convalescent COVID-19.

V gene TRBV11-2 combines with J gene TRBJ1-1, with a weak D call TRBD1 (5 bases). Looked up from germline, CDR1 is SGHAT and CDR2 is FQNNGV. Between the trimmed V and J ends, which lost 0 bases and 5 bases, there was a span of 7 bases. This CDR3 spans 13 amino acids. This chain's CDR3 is CASSLEGGTEAFF. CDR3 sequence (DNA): TGTGCCAGCAGCTTAGAGGGGGGTACTGAAGCTTTCTTT.

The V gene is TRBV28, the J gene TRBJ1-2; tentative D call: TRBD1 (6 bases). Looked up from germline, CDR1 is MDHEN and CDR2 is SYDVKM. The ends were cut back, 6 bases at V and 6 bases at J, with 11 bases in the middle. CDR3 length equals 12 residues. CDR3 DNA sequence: TGTGCCAGCAGCATCCGGACAGATGGCTACACCTTC. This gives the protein CASSIRTDGYTF.

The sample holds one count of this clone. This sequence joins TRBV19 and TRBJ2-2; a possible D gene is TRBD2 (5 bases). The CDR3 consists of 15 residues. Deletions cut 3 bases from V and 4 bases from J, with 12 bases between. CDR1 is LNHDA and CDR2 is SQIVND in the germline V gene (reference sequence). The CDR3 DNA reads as TGTGCCAGTAGTATTATCATGGAGGTCACCGGGGAGCTGTTTTTT. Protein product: CASSIIMEVTGELFF.

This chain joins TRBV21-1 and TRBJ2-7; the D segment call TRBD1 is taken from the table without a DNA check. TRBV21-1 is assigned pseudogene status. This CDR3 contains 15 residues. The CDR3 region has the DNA TGTGCCAGCAGCAAAATGAGGGGGCGGCAGCTCGAGCAGTACGTC. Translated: CASSKMRGRQLEQYV.

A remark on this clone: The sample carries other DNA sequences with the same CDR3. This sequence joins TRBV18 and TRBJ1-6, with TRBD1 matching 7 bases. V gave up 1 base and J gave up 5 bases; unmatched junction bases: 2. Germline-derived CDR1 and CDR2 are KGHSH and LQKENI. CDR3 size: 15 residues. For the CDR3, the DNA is TGTGCCAGCTCACCACGGCAGGGGGATAATTCACCCCTCCACTTT. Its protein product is CASSPRQGDNSPLHF.

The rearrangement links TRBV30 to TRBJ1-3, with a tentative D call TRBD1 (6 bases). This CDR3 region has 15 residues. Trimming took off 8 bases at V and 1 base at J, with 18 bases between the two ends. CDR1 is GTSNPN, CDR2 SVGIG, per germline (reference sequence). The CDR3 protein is CALSLQGTSGNTIYF. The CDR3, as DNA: TGTGCCCTCAGCCTGCAGGGGACGTCTGGAAACACCATATATTTT. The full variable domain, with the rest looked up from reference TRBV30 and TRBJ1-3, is SQTIHQWPATLVQPVGSPLSLECTVEGTSNPNLYWYRQAAGRGLQLLFYSVGIGQISSEVPQNLSASRPQDRQFILSSKKLLLSDSGFYLCALSLQGTSGNTIYFGEGSWLTVV.

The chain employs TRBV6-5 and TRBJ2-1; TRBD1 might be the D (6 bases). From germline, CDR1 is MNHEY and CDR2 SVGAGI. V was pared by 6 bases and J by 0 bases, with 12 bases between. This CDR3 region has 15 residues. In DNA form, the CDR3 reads TGTGCCAGCAGGGCAGGGGTTAACTCCTACAATGAGCAGTTCTTC. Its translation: CASRAGVNSYNEQFF.

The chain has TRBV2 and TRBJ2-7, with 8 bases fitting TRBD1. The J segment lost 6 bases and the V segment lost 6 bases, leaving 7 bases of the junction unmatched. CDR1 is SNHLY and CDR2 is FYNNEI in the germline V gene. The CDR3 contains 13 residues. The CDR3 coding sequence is TGTGCCAGCAGCCTGACAGGGGTGGGCGAGCAGTACGTC. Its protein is CASSLTGVGEQYV.

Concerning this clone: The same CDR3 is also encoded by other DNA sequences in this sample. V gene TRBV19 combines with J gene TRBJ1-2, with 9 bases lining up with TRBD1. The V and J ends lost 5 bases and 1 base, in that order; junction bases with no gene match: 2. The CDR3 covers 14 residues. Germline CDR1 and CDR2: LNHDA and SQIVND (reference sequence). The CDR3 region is CASSPGQGNYGYTF. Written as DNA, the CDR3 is TGTGCCAGTAGTCCGGGACAGGGTAACTATGGCTACACCTTC.

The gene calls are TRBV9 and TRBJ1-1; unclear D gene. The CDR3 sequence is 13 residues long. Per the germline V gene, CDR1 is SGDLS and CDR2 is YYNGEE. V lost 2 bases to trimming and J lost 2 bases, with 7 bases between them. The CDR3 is CASSVVSNTEAFF. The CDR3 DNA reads TGTGCCAGCAGCGTCGTTAGTAACACTGAAGCTTTCTTT.

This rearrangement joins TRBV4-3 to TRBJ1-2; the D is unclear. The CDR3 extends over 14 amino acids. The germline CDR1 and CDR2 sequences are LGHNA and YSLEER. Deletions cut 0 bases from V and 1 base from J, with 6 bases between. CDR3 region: CASSQDHINYGYTF. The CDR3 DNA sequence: TGCGCCAGCAGCCAAGATCACATTAACTATGGCTACACCTTC.

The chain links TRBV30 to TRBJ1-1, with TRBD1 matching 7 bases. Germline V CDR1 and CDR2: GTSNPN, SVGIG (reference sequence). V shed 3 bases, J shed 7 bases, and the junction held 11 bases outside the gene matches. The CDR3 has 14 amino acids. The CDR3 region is CAWSAGTDQFEAFF. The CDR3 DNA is TGTGCCTGGAGCGCCGGGACAGATCAATTTGAAGCTTTCTTT. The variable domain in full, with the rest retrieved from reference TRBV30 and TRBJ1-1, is SQTIHQWPATLVQPVGSPLSLECTVEGTSNPNLYWYRQAAGRGLQLLFYSVGIGQISSEVPQNLSASRPQDRQFILSSKKLLLSDSGFYLCAWSAGTDQFEAFFGQGTRLTVV.

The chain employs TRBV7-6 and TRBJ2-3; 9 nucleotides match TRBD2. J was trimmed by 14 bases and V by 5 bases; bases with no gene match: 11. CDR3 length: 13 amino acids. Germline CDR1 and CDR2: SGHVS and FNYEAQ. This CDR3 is CASSPDLAGRMYF. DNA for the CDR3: TGTGCCAGCAGCCCCGACCTAGCGGGGCGTATGTATTTT.

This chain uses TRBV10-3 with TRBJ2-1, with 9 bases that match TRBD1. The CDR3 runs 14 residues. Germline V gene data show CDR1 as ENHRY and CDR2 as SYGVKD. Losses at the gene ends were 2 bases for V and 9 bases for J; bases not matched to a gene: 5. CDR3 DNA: TGTGCCATCAGTGAGGACAGGGGGTCGATTGAGCAGTTCTTC. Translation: CAISEDRGSIEQFF.

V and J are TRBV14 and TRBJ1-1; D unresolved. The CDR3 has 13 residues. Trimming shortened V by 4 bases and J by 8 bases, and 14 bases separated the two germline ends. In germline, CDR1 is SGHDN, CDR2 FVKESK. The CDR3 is CASSRQNGVEAFF. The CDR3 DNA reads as TGTGCCAGCAGCCGTCAGAATGGAGTCGAAGCTTTCTTT.

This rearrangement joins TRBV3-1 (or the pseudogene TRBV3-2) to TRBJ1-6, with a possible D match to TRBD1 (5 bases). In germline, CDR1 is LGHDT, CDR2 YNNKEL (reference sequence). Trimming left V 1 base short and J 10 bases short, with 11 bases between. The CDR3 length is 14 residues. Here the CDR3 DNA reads TGTGCCAGCAGCCAAGCGGAGGGGCGGTCACCCCTCCACTTT. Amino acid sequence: CASSQAEGRSPLHF.

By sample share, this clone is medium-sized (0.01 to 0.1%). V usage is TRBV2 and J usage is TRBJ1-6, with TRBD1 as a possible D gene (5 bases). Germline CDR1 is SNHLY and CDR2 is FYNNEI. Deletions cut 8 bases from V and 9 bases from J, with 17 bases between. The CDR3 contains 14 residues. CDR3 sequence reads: CASVRIRDGSPLHF. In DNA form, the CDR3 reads TGTGCCAGCGTACGTATCAGGGATGGTTCACCCCTCCACTTT.

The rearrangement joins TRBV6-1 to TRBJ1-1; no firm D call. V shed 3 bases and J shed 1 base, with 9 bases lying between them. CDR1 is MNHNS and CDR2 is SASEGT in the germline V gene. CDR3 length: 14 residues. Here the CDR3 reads CASSERHTNTEAFF. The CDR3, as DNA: TGTGCCAGCAGTGAGAGACATACGAACACTGAAGCTTTCTTT.

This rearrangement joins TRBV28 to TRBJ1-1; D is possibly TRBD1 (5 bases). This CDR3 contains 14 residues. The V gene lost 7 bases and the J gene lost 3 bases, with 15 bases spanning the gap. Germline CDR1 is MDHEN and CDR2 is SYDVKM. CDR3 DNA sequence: TGTGCCAGCACGCGATCCGCACAGGACACTGAAGCTTTCTTT. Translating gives CASTRSAQDTEAFF.

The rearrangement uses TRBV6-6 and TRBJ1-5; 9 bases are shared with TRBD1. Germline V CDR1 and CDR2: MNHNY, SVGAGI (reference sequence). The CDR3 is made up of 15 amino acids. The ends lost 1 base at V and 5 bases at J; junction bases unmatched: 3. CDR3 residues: CASSYLTGGDQPQHF. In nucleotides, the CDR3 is TGTGCCAGCAGTTACTTAACAGGGGGCGATCAGCCCCAGCATTTT.

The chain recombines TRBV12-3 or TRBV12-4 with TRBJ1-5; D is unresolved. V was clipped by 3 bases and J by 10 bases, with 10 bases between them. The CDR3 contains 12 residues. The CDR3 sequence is CASSFLYEPQHF. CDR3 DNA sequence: TGTGCCAGCAGTTTCCTCTACGAACCCCAGCATTTT.